The 4 T cell receptor beta chains in this list originate from one sample, sequenced in a study of T cell responses to AZD1222 COVID-19 vaccine. TCRdb keeps only in-frame clones here, not all; method: immunoSEQ multiplex PCR. The sample has around 63,000 clones; about 85% are singletons. The starting material was peripheral blood, obtained on day 0 of AZD1222 vaccination. These receptors were collected from an adult in good health.

The CDR3 nucleotides are TGTGCCAGCAGCTCTCGGACAGGGGGCACTGAAGCTTTCTTT. Its translation: CASSSRTGGTEAFF. V and J are TRBV7-6 and TRBJ1-1; 10 bases line up with TRBD1. Per germline, CDR1 SGHVS and CDR2 FNYEAQ. Unmatched junction bases numbered 3, after V lost 4 bases and J lost 4 bases. CDR3 length: 14 amino acids.

V gene TRBV7-3 combines with J gene TRBJ1-2; possible D gene TRBD1, 6 bases. CDR1 and CDR2 from the germline V gene are SGHTA and FQGTGA. Trimming took 4 bases from V and 6 from J, leaving 12 bases between them. This CDR3 has 13 residues. For the CDR3, the DNA is TGTGCCAGCAGCTCAACAGGGTCGGATGGCTACACCTTC. It translates to CASSSTGSDGYTF.

This sequence joins TRBV9 and TRBJ1-3; D might be TRBD1 (5 bases). Trimming removed 0 bases at V and 4 bases at J, with 14 bases between. The germline CDR1 and CDR2 sequences are SGDLS and YYNGEE. This CDR3 has 16 residues. The CDR3 reads CASSVGGLRTGNTIYF. The CDR3 nucleotides are TGTGCCAGCAGCGTAGGGGGACTCCGAACGGGAAACACCATATATTTT.

The CDR3 bases are TGTGCCAGCTCACCGTCAGGGGTTGGTCCCGGGGAGCTGTTTTTT. Protein sequence: CASSPSGVGPGELFF. The V and J genes are TRBV18 and TRBJ2-2; the D gene is possibly TRBD1 (6 bases). V dropped 3 bases and J dropped 6 bases, with 14 bases sitting between them. The length of the CDR3 is 15 residues. Germline V gene data show CDR1 as KGHSH and CDR2 as LQKENI.